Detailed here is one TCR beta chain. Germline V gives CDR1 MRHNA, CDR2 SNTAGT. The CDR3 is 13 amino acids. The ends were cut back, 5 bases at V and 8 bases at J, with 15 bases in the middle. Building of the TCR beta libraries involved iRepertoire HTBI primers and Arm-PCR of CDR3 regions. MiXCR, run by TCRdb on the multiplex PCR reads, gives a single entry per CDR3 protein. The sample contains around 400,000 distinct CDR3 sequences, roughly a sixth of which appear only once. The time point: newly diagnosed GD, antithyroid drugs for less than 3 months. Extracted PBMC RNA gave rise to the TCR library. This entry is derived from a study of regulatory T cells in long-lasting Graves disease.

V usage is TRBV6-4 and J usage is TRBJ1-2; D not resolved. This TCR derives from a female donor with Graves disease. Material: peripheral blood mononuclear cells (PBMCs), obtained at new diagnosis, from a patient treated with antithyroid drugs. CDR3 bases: TGTGCCAGCAGTCAGGCCTCTCAACTCGGCTACACCTTC. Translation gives CASSQASQLGYTF.